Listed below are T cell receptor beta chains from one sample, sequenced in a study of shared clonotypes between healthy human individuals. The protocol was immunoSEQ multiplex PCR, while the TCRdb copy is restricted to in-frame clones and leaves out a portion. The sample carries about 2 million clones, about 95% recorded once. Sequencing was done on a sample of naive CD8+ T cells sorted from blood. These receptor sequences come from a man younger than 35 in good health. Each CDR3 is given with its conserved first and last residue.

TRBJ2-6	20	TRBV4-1	CASSQGTGTGVLSGANVLTF
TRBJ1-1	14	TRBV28	CASSSTGLGTEAFF
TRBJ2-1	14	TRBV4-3	CASSPMTGHNEQFF
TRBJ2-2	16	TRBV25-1	CASSEYLRGNTGELFF
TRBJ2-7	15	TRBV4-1	CASSQGGQGYYEQYF
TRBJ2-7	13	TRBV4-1	CASSQDRRAEQYF
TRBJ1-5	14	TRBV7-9	CASSVTGVGQPQHF
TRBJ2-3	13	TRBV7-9	CASSLESPDTQYF
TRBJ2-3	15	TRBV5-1	CASSFRLAPSDTQYF
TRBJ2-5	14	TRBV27	CASSLVGGQETQYF
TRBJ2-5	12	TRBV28	CATQGLQETQYF
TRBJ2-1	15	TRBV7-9	CASSLDVAAYNEQFF
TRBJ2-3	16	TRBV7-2	CASSPGTLIFTDTQYF
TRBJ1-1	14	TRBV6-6	CASSWTETNTEAFF
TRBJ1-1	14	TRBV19	CASSQGIMNTEAFF
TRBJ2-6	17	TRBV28	CASSFPGDHSGANVLTF
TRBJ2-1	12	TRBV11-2	CASSLAHNEQFF
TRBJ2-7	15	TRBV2	CASSGGLAGPYEQYF
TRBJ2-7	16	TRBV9	CASSDSPKSSDYEQYF
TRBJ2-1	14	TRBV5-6	CASSLAWGGNEQFF
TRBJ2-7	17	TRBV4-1	CASSQEFAGGGAYEQYF